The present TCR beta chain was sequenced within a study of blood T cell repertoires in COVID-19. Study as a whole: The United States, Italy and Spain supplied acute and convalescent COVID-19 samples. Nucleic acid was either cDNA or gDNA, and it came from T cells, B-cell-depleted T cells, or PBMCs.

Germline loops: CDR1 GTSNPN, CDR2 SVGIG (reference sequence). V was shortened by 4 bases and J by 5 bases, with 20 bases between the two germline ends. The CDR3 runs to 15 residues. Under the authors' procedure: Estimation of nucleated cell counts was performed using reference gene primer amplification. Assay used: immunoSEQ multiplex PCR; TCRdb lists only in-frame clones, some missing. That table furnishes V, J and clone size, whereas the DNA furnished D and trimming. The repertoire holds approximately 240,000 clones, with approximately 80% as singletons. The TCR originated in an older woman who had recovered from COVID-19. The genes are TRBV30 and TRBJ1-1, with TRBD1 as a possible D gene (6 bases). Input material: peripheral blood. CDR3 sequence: CAWTSRGTGWTEAFF. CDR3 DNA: TGTGCCTGGACCTCCAGGGGTACTGGCTGGACTGAAGCTTTCTTT.